This paragraph covers one T cell receptor (beta chain) sequence. These data come from a study of technical replicates of blood from a handful of donors. CDR1 is SGHVS and CDR2 is FNYEAQ in the germline V gene. This CDR3 is 15 amino acids long. Trimming removed 5 bases from V and 6 bases from J; junction bases left unmatched: 6. Clones were read by immunoSEQ multiplex PCR, and TCRdb kept only the in-frame ones, dropping some. The sample yields about 100,000 clones, around 96% seen once. The rearrangement links TRBV7-6 to TRBJ2-1; 11 nucleotides align to TRBD2. Sequenced sample: T cells isolated from PBMCs. This TCR was sampled from a human donor in good health. For the CDR3, the DNA is TGTGCCAGCAGCCCCTTAGCGGGAGGGCCCAATGAGCAGTTCTTC. As protein: CASSPLAGGPNEQFF.